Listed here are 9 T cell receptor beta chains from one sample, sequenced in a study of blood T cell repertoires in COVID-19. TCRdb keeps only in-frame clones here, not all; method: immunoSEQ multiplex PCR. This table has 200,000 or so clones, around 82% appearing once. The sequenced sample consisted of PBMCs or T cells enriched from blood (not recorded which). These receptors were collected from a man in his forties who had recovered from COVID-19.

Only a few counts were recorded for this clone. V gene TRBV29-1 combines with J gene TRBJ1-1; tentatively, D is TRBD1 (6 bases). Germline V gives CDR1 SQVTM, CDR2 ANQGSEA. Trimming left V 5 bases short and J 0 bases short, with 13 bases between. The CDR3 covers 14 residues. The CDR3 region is CSVYSGTMNTEAFF. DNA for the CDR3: TGCAGCGTTTACTCCGGGACAATGAACACTGAAGCTTTCTTT.

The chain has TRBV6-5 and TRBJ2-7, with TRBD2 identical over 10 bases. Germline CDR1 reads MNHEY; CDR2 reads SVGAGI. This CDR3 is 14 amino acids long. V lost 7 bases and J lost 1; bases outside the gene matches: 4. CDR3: CASTWTSGSYEQYF. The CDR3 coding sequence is TGTGCCAGCACCTGGACTAGCGGATCCTACGAGCAGTACTTC.

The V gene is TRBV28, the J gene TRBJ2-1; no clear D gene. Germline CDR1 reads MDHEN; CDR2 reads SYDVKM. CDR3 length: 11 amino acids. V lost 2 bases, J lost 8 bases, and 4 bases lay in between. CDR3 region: CASSLEYEQFF. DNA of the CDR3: TGTGCCAGCAGTTTAGAGTATGAGCAGTTCTTC.

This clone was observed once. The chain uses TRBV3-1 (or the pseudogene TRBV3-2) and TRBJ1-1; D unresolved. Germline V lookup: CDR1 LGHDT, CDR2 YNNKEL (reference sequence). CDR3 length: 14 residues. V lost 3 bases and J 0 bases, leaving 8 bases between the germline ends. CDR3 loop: CASSHLSMNTEAFF. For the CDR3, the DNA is TGTGCCAGCAGCCACCTATCGATGAACACTGAAGCTTTCTTT.

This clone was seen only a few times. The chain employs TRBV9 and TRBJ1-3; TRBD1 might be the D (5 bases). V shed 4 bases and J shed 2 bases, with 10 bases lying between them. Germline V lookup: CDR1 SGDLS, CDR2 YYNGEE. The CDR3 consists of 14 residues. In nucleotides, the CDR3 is TGTGCCAGCAGCCCCCGGGGGGCTGGAAACACCATATATTTT. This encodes CASSPRGAGNTIYF.

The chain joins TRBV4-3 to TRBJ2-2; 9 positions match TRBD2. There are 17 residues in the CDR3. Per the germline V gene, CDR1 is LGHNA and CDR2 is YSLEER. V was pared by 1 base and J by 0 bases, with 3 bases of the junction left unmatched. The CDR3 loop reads CASSQVASGANTGELFF. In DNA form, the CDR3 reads TGCGCCAGCAGCCAAGTAGCTAGCGGGGCGAACACCGGGGAGCTGTTTTTT.

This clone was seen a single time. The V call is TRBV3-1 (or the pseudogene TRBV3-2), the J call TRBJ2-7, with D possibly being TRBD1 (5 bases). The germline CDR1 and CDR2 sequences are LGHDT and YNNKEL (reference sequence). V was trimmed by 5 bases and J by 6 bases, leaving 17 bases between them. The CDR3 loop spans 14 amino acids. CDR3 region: CASSAAQGRGEQYF. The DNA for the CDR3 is TGTGCCAGCAGCGCCGCTCAGGGAAGGGGCGAGCAGTACTTC.

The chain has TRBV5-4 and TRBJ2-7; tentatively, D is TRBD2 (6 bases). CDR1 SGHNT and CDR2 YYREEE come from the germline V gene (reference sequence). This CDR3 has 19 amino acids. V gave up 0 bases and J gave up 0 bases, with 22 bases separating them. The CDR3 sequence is CASSLALDIWGLSSYEQYF. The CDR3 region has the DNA TGTGCCAGCAGCTTGGCCCTGGATATTTGGGGACTTAGCTCCTACGAGCAGTACTTC.

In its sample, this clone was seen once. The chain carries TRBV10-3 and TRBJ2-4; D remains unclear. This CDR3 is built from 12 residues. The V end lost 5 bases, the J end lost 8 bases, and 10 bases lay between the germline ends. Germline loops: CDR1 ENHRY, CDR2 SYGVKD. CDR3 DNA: TGTGCCATCAGTAGCCGCGTGGACATTCAGTACTTC. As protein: CAISSRVDIQYF.